This entry lists 27 T cell receptor beta chains sequenced from one sample in a study of blood T cell repertoires in COVID-19. The repertoire was sequenced with immunoSEQ multiplex PCR; TCRdb's copy has only in-frame clones and lacks some. Seen here are 150,000 to 200,000 clones, roughly 82% observed once, and the top ten hold less than 5.5%. The specimen was PBMCs or T cells enriched from blood (not recorded which). The receptors originated from a woman in her sixties with acute COVID-19.

This chain uses TRBV4-2 with TRBJ2-3; D perhaps matches TRBD2 (5 bases). Germline-derived CDR1 and CDR2 are LGHNA and YNFKEQ. The CDR3 runs to 15 residues. Trimming took 1 base from V and 0 from J, leaving 8 bases between them. This CDR3 reads CASSQGSGSTDTQYF. In DNA form, the CDR3 reads TGTGCCAGCAGCCAAGGGAGCGGTAGCACAGATACGCAGTATTTT.

The chain is built from TRBV14 and TRBJ2-7; possibly TRBD2 for D (5 bases). V lost 5 bases to trimming and J lost 2 bases, with 16 bases between them. Germline assignment: CDR1 SGHDN and CDR2 FVKESK. The CDR3 is 15 amino acids. The CDR3 DNA reads TGTGCCAGCAGCGAACTAGGGTCCAGAGCCTACGAGCAGTACTTC. Protein sequence: CASSELGSRAYEQYF.

The rearrangement uses TRBV3-1 (or the pseudogene TRBV3-2) and TRBJ2-7; 8 positions agree with TRBD1. Germline CDR1 reads LGHDT; CDR2 reads YNNKEL (reference sequence). The junction had 5 bases not matched to a gene; V was cut back by 3 bases and J by 4 bases. The length of the CDR3 is 14 residues. CDR3 loop: CASSHSGGPYEQYV. The CDR3 DNA sequence: TGTGCCAGCAGCCATTCAGGGGGCCCGTACGAGCAGTACGTC.

The chain combines TRBV5-1 with TRBJ2-7, with 8 bases fitting TRBD1. The CDR3 length is 14 residues. Germline V gene data show CDR1 as SGHRS and CDR2 as YFSETQ. The V segment lost 4 bases and the J segment 2 bases; nucleotides outside the gene matches: 5. The CDR3 sequence: CASSPGTGPYEQYV. The CDR3 DNA reads TGCGCCAGCAGCCCCGGGACAGGACCCTACGAGCAGTACGTC.

This chain links TRBV19 with TRBJ1-1, with 7 bases aligning to TRBD1. Unmatched junction bases numbered 11, after V lost 4 bases and J lost 6 bases. CDR1 and CDR2 (germline): LNHDA, SQIVND (reference sequence). The CDR3 runs 15 residues. This chain's CDR3 is CASSTYPNRGAEAFF. The CDR3, as DNA: TGTGCCAGTAGTACCTACCCGAACAGGGGAGCTGAAGCTTTCTTT.

The gene calls are TRBV7-2 and TRBJ2-2, with D uncertain. The CDR3 consists of 13 residues. V gave up 1 base and J gave up 7 bases, with 7 bases separating them. From germline, CDR1 is SGHTA and CDR2 FQGNSA. CDR3 residues: CASSLEPVGELFF. The CDR3 nucleotides are TGTGCCAGCAGCTTAGAACCAGTCGGGGAGCTGTTTTTT.

The rearrangement links TRBV11-3 to TRBJ2-3; weak D call: TRBD2 (6 bases). The V end lost 4 bases, the J end lost 2 bases, and 10 bases lay between the germline ends. CDR1 is SGHNT and CDR2 is YENEEA in the germline V gene. CDR3 length: 14 amino acids. CDR3 region: CASSSSAFTDTQYF. In DNA, the CDR3 is TGTGCCAGCAGCTCTAGCGCATTCACAGATACGCAGTATTTT.

This clone has just a few counts. The chain links TRBV5-4 to TRBJ2-3, with D uncertain. The CDR3 sequence is 13 residues long. Per germline, CDR1 SGHNT and CDR2 YYREEE (reference sequence). The V end lost 5 bases, the J end lost 0 bases, and 7 bases lay between the germline ends. This CDR3 reads CASRWASTDTQYF. The CDR3 DNA follows: TGTGCCAGCAGGTGGGCGAGCACAGATACGCAGTATTTT.

The chain combines TRBV7-2 with TRBJ2-7, with TRBD2 matching over 9 bases. The CDR3 spans 17 residues. Germline V gene sequence: CDR1 SGHTA, CDR2 FQGNSA. Germline trimming cut 4 bases from V and 0 bases from J; bases unmatched to any gene: 10. The CDR3 spells CASSSVPSGASSYEQYF. The CDR3, as DNA: TGTGCCAGCAGCTCTGTCCCTAGCGGGGCTAGCTCCTACGAGCAGTACTTC.

The rearrangement uses TRBV28 and TRBJ1-1; D remains ambiguous. Trimming took off 2 bases at V and 3 bases at J, with 10 bases between the two ends. The CDR3 runs to 14 residues. Germline lookup yields CDR1 MDHEN and CDR2 SYDVKM. Here the CDR3 reads CASSLGEHHTEAFF. The DNA of the CDR3 is TGTGCCAGCAGTTTAGGGGAGCACCACACTGAAGCTTTCTTT.

The chain recombines TRBV21-1 with TRBJ1-6; the tabulated D call, TRBD1, remains unverified against the DNA. TRBV21-1 represents a pseudogene. The CDR3 spans 14 residues. In nucleotides, the CDR3 is TGTGCCAGCAGCTTCGACAGGGGGCCTTCACCCCTCCACTTT. Protein product: CASSFDRGPSPLHF.

The chain combines TRBV3-1 (or the pseudogene TRBV3-2) with TRBJ1-4; 8 nucleotides agree with TRBD1. Trimming cost V 6 bases and J 5 bases; bases outside gene matches: 2. The CDR3 has 13 residues. CDR1 and CDR2 from the germline V gene are LGHDT and YNNKEL (reference sequence). CDR3 DNA: TGTGCCAGCAGACAGGGGGGGAATGAAAAACTGTTTTTT. It encodes CASRQGGNEKLFF.

In this sample, this clone turned up once. V is TRBV19 and J is TRBJ1-1, with D possibly being TRBD1 (6 bases). There are 14 residues in the CDR3. Trimming took 10 bases from V and 4 from J, leaving 19 bases between them. Germline V lookup: CDR1 LNHDA, CDR2 SQIVND (reference sequence). CDR3 residues: CATPPGGWFTEAFF. The CDR3 DNA follows: TGTGCCACCCCCCCGGGGGGCTGGTTCACTGAAGCTTTCTTT. Complete variable domain (other parts from reference TRBV19 and TRBJ1-1): DGGITQSPKYLFRKEGQNVTLSCEQNLNHDAMYWYRQDPGQGLRLIYYSQIVNDFQKGDIAEGYSVSREKKESFPLTVTSAQKNPTAFYLCATPPGGWFTEAFFGQGTRLTVV.

This clone was seen once. The CDR3 here is CASSGGVRASNQPQHF. The CDR3 DNA is TGTGCCAGCTCCGGGGGGGTTCGGGCTAGCAATCAGCCCCAGCATTTT. This chain joins TRBV18 and TRBJ1-5; a weak D match, TRBD1 (5 bases). Germline V lookup: CDR1 KGHSH, CDR2 LQKENI. V was trimmed by 6 bases and J by 0 bases, leaving 15 bases between them. This CDR3 is 16 amino acids long.

The chain links TRBV5-5 to TRBJ1-1; tentative D call: TRBD1 (6 bases). The CDR3 runs 12 residues. Trimming left V 5 bases short and J 8 bases short, with 13 bases between. Germline values: CDR1 SGHKS, CDR2 YYEKEE (reference sequence). This chain's CDR3 is CASSPTGSEAFF. The CDR3 DNA reads as TGTGCCAGCAGTCCTACAGGGTCGGAAGCTTTCTTT. The full variable domain, in which reference TRBV5-5 and TRBJ1-1 provide the parts outside the CDR3, is DAGVTQSPTHLIKTRGQQVTLRCSPISGHKSVSWYQQVLGQGPQFIFQYYEKEERGRGNFPDRFSARQFPNYSSELNVNALLLGDSALYLCASSPTGSEAFFGQGTRLTVV.

This clone was seen just once. CDR3 residues: CASSFSGGTGYGYTF. CDR3 nucleotides: TGTGCCAGCAGTTTTTCCGGGGGTACGGGCTATGGCTACACCTTC. The chain couples TRBV27 to TRBJ1-2, with D possibly matching TRBD1 (5 bases). The germline V gene has CDR1 MNHEY and CDR2 SMNVEV (reference sequence). V lost 3 bases to trimming and J lost 4 bases, with 15 bases between them. The CDR3 spans 15 residues.

This chain uses TRBV6-4 with TRBJ2-1; weak D call: TRBD2 (6 bases). The CDR3 spans 15 residues. V lost 4 bases and J lost 8, with 18 bases in between. Germline assignment: CDR1 MRHNA and CDR2 SNTAGT. The CDR3 DNA is TGTGCCAGCAGTGCTCATGGGGGGTTTTTGGATGAGCAGTTCTTC. Translation gives CASSAHGGFLDEQFF.

The chain is built from TRBV3-1 (or the pseudogene TRBV3-2) and TRBJ2-2, with 8 bases aligning to TRBD2. Per germline, CDR1 LGHDT and CDR2 YNNKEL (reference sequence). V lost 4 bases, J lost 5 bases, and 12 bases stayed unmatched. The CDR3 extends over 17 amino acids. The CDR3 coding sequence is TGTGCCAGCAGCCCCTTCCGCGGAAGCGGGAGTACCGGGGAGCTGTTTTTT. It yields the protein CASSPFRGSGSTGELFF.

This chain connects TRBV7-8 to TRBJ1-2; D is possibly TRBD1 (6 bases). Trimming removed 5 bases from V and 5 bases from J, with 12 bases in between. The CDR3 covers 13 residues. Germline V gene sequence: CDR1 SGHVS, CDR2 FQNEAQ. The CDR3 loop is CASSGSTGYGYTF. For the CDR3, the DNA is TGTGCCAGCAGCGGGTCTACAGGGTATGGCTACACCTTC.

This CDR3 reads CASGLVAGKREPQYV. The CDR3 DNA follows: TGTGCTAGTGGTTTGGTAGCCGGTAAACGGGAACCGCAGTACGTC. The V and J genes are TRBV12-5 and TRBJ2-7; D is perhaps TRBD2 (5 bases). Trimming left V 0 bases short and J 9 bases short, with 18 bases between. CDR1 is LGHNT, CDR2 FRNRAP, per germline. The CDR3 is 15 amino acids.

The genes are TRBV4-3 and TRBJ2-5; 8 positions agree with TRBD1. This CDR3 is 15 amino acids long. The ends lost 3 bases at V and 2 bases at J; junction bases unmatched: 5. Looked up from germline, CDR1 is LGHNA and CDR2 is YSLEER. CDR3 sequence reads: CASSQGTGGQETQYF. The CDR3 bases are TGCGCCAGCAGCCAGGGAACAGGGGGACAAGAGACCCAGTACTTC.

The rearrangement uses TRBV12-3 or TRBV12-4 and TRBJ1-3, with unresolved D. The CDR3 contains 13 residues. With 7 bases removed from V and 2 bases from J, the gap between germline ends came to 9 bases. The CDR3 is CASTGVAGNTIYF. Written as DNA, the CDR3 is TGTGCCAGCACGGGAGTGGCTGGAAACACCATATATTTT.

The V gene is TRBV15, the J gene TRBJ2-5; 8 bases agree with TRBD1. The CDR3 covers 16 residues. The germline gives CDR1 LNHNV, CDR2 YYDKDF (reference sequence). Unmatched junction bases numbered 11, after V lost 3 bases and J lost 5 bases. The CDR3 reads CATSRDSLTGVETQYF. In DNA, the CDR3 is TGTGCCACCAGCAGGGATTCCCTGACAGGGGTTGAGACCCAGTACTTC.

The V call is TRBV19, the J call TRBJ1-4, with a weak D call TRBD1 (5 bases). This CDR3 has 18 amino acids. CDR1 is LNHDA, CDR2 SQIVND, per germline (reference sequence). V was shortened by 4 bases and J by 0 bases, with 18 bases between the two germline ends. The CDR3 DNA sequence: TGTGCCAGTAGTAGCCGTAGGCTATTAGGGGCAACTAATGAAAAACTGTTTTTT. This translates into CASSSRRLLGATNEKLFF.

In this sample, this clone turned up a few times. The chain carries TRBV5-1 and TRBJ1-2; D is uncertain. Trimming stripped 7 bases from V and 4 bases from J, with 11 bases between. CDR1 and CDR2 (germline): SGHRS, YFSETQ. The CDR3 has 12 residues. The CDR3 spells CASQAQGYGYTF. DNA of the CDR3: TGCGCCAGCCAGGCCCAAGGCTATGGCTACACCTTC.

The chain employs TRBV4-3 and TRBJ2-5; 10 bases match TRBD1. The CDR3 consists of 14 residues. Looked up from germline, CDR1 is LGHNA and CDR2 is YSLEER. V shed 4 bases and J 6 bases; nucleotides not matched to a gene: 5. CDR3 amino acids: CASSPGTGVQTQYF. DNA for the CDR3: TGCGCCAGCAGCCCCGGGACAGGGGTGCAGACCCAGTACTTC.

The chain recombines TRBV4-2 with TRBJ2-2, with no clear D. V lost 4 bases and J 4 bases, leaving 16 bases between the germline ends. CDR1 and CDR2 (germline): LGHNA, YNFKEQ. There are 16 residues in the CDR3. The CDR3 DNA reads as TGTGCCAGCAGCCGTCTCGCCCAGGCAGGCACCGGGGAGCTGTTTTTT. This gives the protein CASSRLAQAGTGELFF.